The 32 T cell receptor beta chains below come from one sample, sequenced in a study of radiotherapy plus CTLA-4 blockade in lung cancer. Repertoires were generated with immunoSEQ multiplex PCR, while TCRdb's copy carries only in-frame clones and drops some. This table has nearly 110,000 clones, about 83% appearing once. The sample here was peripheral blood, taken from a patient treated with radiotherapy plus ipilimumab. All receptors derive from a human donor with non-small cell lung cancer that progressed on radiotherapy plus ipilimumab. Some clones in this sample may be carry-over from other donors' samples.

The count of this clone is one. This sequence joins TRBV6-1 and TRBJ2-6, with 8 bases aligning to TRBD1. Germline assignment: CDR1 MNHNS and CDR2 SASEGT. CDR3 length: 14 residues. Trimming took 8 bases from V and 2 from J; bases not matched to a gene: 2. This CDR3 is CASRRGPGANVLTF. The CDR3 DNA sequence: TGTGCCAGCCGCAGGGGGCCTGGGGCCAACGTCCTGACTTTC.

V gene TRBV7-9 combines with J gene TRBJ2-7; maybe TRBD1 (6 bases). This CDR3 has 14 amino acids. The V end was cut by 2 bases, the J end by 0 bases, with 8 bases between. Germline V CDR1 and CDR2: SEHNR, FQNEAQ (reference sequence). Here the CDR3 reads CASSLRQDSYEQYF. Written as DNA, the CDR3 is TGTGCCAGCAGCTTACGACAGGACTCCTACGAGCAGTACTTC.

The rearrangement joins TRBV12-5 to TRBJ2-5; D remains unclear. V was shortened by 0 bases and J by 0 bases, with 8 bases between the two germline ends. The CDR3 sequence is 15 residues long. The germline CDR1 and CDR2 sequences are LGHNT and FRNRAP. The CDR3 DNA follows: TGTGCTAGTGGTTTGGTTGGCTCAAACCAAGAGACCCAGTACTTC. Amino acids: CASGLVGSNQETQYF.

The chain recombines TRBV28 with TRBJ2-1; 10 nucleotides agree with TRBD2. The V gene end was trimmed by 6 bases and the J gene end by 4 bases; junction bases not matched to a gene: 6. The germline gives CDR1 MDHEN, CDR2 SYDVKM. There are 15 residues in the CDR3. The CDR3 DNA follows: TGTGCCAGCAGCCCGCCTAGCGGGGGATACAATGAGCAGTTCTTC. This gives the protein CASSPPSGGYNEQFF.

The rearrangement uses TRBV19 and TRBJ1-1; no clear D gene. This CDR3 comprises 13 residues. V lost 4 bases and J 2 bases, leaving 8 bases between the germline ends. CDR1 LNHDA and CDR2 SQIVND come from the germline V gene (reference sequence). For the CDR3, the DNA is TGTGCCAGTAGTACCGCACTAAACACTGAAGCTTTCTTT. This sequence encodes CASSTALNTEAFF.

This clone was seen a handful of times. The rearrangement uses TRBV30 and TRBJ1-5; no reliable D call. V lost 1 base, J lost 0 bases, and 4 bases lay in between. CDR1 GTSNPN and CDR2 SVGIG come from the germline V gene (reference sequence). This CDR3 is built from 13 residues. CDR3 nucleotides: TGTGCCTGGAGTGACAGTAGCAATCAGCCCCAGCATTTT. The encoded protein is CAWSDSSNQPQHF.

The chain carries TRBV11-3 and TRBJ2-1; 14 bases line up with TRBD2. Germline loops: CDR1 SGHNT, CDR2 YENEEA. V was pared by 5 bases and J by 10 bases, with 7 bases of the junction left unmatched. CDR3 length: 15 amino acids. Written as DNA, the CDR3 is TGTGCCAGCAGCCTCCGGGGGACTAGCGGGGGAGAGCAGTTCTTC. Its protein is CASSLRGTSGGEQFF.

This chain joins TRBV5-1 and TRBJ2-6, with D maybe TRBD2 (5 bases). V was clipped by 2 bases and J by 0 bases, with 6 bases between them. This CDR3 has 15 amino acids. In germline, CDR1 is SGHRS, CDR2 YFSETQ. CDR3 in DNA: TGCGCCAGCAGCTTAGGGAGCTCTGGGGCCAACGTCCTGACTTTC. It encodes CASSLGSSGANVLTF.

The V call is TRBV19, the J call TRBJ2-2, with unresolved D. Trimming removed 0 bases at V and 6 bases at J, with 8 bases between. Germline V CDR1 and CDR2: LNHDA, SQIVND (reference sequence). The CDR3 contains 14 residues. DNA for the CDR3: TGTGCCAGTAGTATAGACAGGTGGGCCGGGGAGCTGTTTTTT. This codes for CASSIDRWAGELFF.

This CDR3 reads CSATSVETQYF. Here the CDR3 DNA reads TGCAGTGCTACCTCCGTGGAGACCCAGTACTTC. The V call is TRBV20-1, the J call TRBJ2-5; D is ambiguous. Germline CDR1 DFQATT, CDR2 SNEGSKA (reference sequence). V lost 4 bases and J lost 5, with 8 bases in between. The CDR3 runs to 11 residues.

The chain is built from TRBV5-6 and TRBJ2-6; TRBD2 might be the D (6 bases). CDR3 length equals 16 residues. Germline CDR1 SGHDT, CDR2 YYEEEE. The V gene lost 0 bases and the J gene lost 1 base, with 8 bases spanning the gap. The CDR3: CASSLVAASGANVLTF. The CDR3 DNA reads as TGTGCCAGCAGCTTGGTAGCGGCATCTGGGGCCAACGTCCTGACTTTC.

The chain carries TRBV9 and TRBJ2-7; 8 bases line up with TRBD1. Germline CDR1 is SGDLS and CDR2 is YYNGEE. J was trimmed by 4 bases and V by 4 bases; bases with no gene match: 7. The CDR3 extends over 14 amino acids. CDR3 sequence: CASSIGQGRYEQYF. The CDR3 DNA reads TGTGCCAGCAGCATTGGACAGGGAAGGTACGAGCAGTACTTC.

The chain joins TRBV18 to TRBJ1-1; TRBD1 is a possible D gene (5 bases). V was clipped by 1 base and J by 0 bases, with 12 bases between them. The CDR3 is 16 residues long. Germline loops: CDR1 KGHSH, CDR2 LQKENI. The DNA of the CDR3 is TGTGCCAGCTCACCACAAGAGGGACTAATGAACACTGAAGCTTTCTTT. It codes for CASSPQEGLMNTEAFF.

The rearrangement links TRBV7-9 to TRBJ1-6; TRBD1 aligns across 7 bases. V was clipped by 2 bases and J by 7 bases; unmatched bases: 8. This CDR3 comprises 16 residues. The germline CDR1 and CDR2 sequences are SEHNR and FQNEAQ (reference sequence). CDR3 nucleotides: TGTGCCAGCAGCTTACGCGGGACAGTCCCCAATTCACCCCTCCACTTT. The encoded protein is CASSLRGTVPNSPLHF.

The chain couples TRBV7-2 to TRBJ2-5, with TRBD1 identical over 7 bases. Germline V CDR1 and CDR2: SGHTA, FQGNSA. The CDR3 covers 14 residues. V lost 4 bases to trimming and J lost 2 bases; unmatched junction nucleotides: 4. DNA for the CDR3: TGTGCCAGCAGCTCTACAGGGGTGCAAGAGACCCAGTACTTC. It specifies CASSSTGVQETQYF.

This clone appeared once. This CDR3 reads CASSLPGTRDEKLFF. The CDR3 DNA follows: TGCGCCAGCAGCTTGCCCGGGACCCGGGATGAAAAACTGTTTTTT. The chain couples TRBV5-1 to TRBJ1-4; the D gene is possibly TRBD1 (5 bases). With 1 base removed from V and 6 bases from J, the gap between germline ends came to 13 bases. The germline CDR1 and CDR2 sequences are SGHRS and YFSETQ. The CDR3 totals 15 residues.

CDR3 nucleotide sequence: TGTGCCAGCAGCCGACAGGGGACAGGCCCCTATGGCTACACCTTC. Its protein product is CASSRQGTGPYGYTF. The gene calls are TRBV7-2 and TRBJ1-2; 8 nucleotides line up with TRBD1. V trimming: 5 bases; J trimming: 4 bases; junction bases outside the gene matches: 9. The CDR3 is 15 residues long. From germline, CDR1 is SGHTA and CDR2 FQGNSA.

V usage is TRBV5-3 and J usage is TRBJ2-1, with D possibly TRBD2 on 6 matching bases. TRBV5-3 is an ORF, and what it does is uncertain. The CDR3 loop spans 16 amino acids. Trimming shortened V by 5 bases and J by 8 bases, and 23 bases separated the two germline ends. The DNA of the CDR3 is TGTGCCAGAAGTATATGGTGGGGACTCAACGGGGATGAGCAGTTCTTC. Residues: CARSIWWGLNGDEQFF.

This clone was counted a few times. The chain combines TRBV28 with TRBJ1-3, with 7 bases that match TRBD1. Germline V gene sequence: CDR1 MDHEN, CDR2 SYDVKM. Germline trimming cut 6 bases from V and 0 bases from J; bases unmatched to any gene: 8. This CDR3 comprises 16 residues. The CDR3 bases are TGTGCCAGCAGCTTCCCAGGGGGAGACTCTGGAAACACCATATATTTT. It yields the protein CASSFPGGDSGNTIYF.

V is TRBV2 and J is TRBJ2-3, with TRBD2 as a possible D gene (6 bases). The V end lost 10 bases, the J end lost 0 bases, and 14 bases lay between the germline ends. Germline values: CDR1 SNHLY, CDR2 FYNNEI. This CDR3 region has 14 residues. CDR3 coding DNA: TGTGCCAACAAGGGACTGCCTAGCACAGATACGCAGTATTTT. Translation: CANKGLPSTDTQYF.

The DNA for the CDR3 is TGTGCCAGCAGCGCCTCCGGAGACATCTTCTCCTACGAGCAGTACTTC. It is translated as CASSASGDIFSYEQYF. This sequence joins TRBV9 and TRBJ2-7; the D is unclear. Germline-derived CDR1 and CDR2 are SGDLS and YYNGEE. The CDR3 runs 16 residues. V was trimmed by 3 bases and J by 0 bases, leaving 16 bases between them.

This clone has only one observation. The chain has TRBV6-5 and TRBJ2-3; D is unresolved. Trimming pared 6 bases from V and 2 bases from J, leaving 9 bases between. This CDR3 is built from 13 residues. Germline CDR1 MNHEY, CDR2 SVGAGI. CDR3 sequence: CASRSDITDTQYF. CDR3 coding DNA: TGTGCCAGCAGATCAGACATCACAGATACGCAGTATTTT.

The chain couples TRBV6-1 to TRBJ1-2; possible D gene TRBD1, 5 bases. The CDR3 totals 13 residues. Trimming removed 6 bases at V and 3 bases at J, with 11 bases between. Germline loops: CDR1 MNHNS, CDR2 SASEGT. CDR3 sequence reads: CASRHRKYYGYTF. CDR3 coding DNA: TGTGCCAGCAGGCACAGGAAATACTATGGCTACACCTTC.

The chain is built from TRBV6-6 and TRBJ2-7; 10 nucleotides line up with TRBD2. The CDR3 has 15 residues. Germline trimming cut 0 bases from V and 3 bases from J; bases unmatched to any gene: 2. Germline CDR1 MNHNY, CDR2 SVGAGI (reference sequence). CDR3 DNA: TGTGCCAGCAGTTACTCTAGCGGGGGGCTCTACGAGCAGTACTTC. This codes for CASSYSSGGLYEQYF.

The V and J genes are TRBV19 and TRBJ2-5; 7 bases align to TRBD1. In germline, CDR1 is LNHDA, CDR2 SQIVND (reference sequence). J was trimmed by 2 bases and V by 5 bases; bases with no gene match: 5. CDR3 length: 14 amino acids. CDR3 residues: CASSGRQGQETQYF. CDR3 in DNA: TGTGCCAGTAGTGGAAGACAGGGACAAGAGACCCAGTACTTC. The full variable domain, with the rest looked up from reference TRBV19 and TRBJ2-5, is DGGITQSPKYLFRKEGQNVTLSCEQNLNHDAMYWYRQDPGQGLRLIYYSQIVNDFQKGDIAEGYSVSREKKESFPLTVTSAQKNPTAFYLCASSGRQGQETQYFGPGTRLLVL.

A few counts support this clone. This chain joins TRBV5-1 and TRBJ2-3, with 14 positions matching TRBD2. J gave up 6 bases and V 4 bases, and 7 bases lay outside the gene matches. Germline CDR1 SGHRS, CDR2 YFSETQ. This CDR3 has 16 amino acids. CDR3 sequence (DNA): TGCGCCAGCAGCGGGGGACTAGCGGGGGCAACGGATACGCAGTATTTT. Encoded protein: CASSGGLAGATDTQYF.

This chain links TRBV5-5 with TRBJ2-1, with 7 nucleotides matching TRBD1. Trimming removed 4 bases from V and 2 bases from J; junction bases left unmatched: 6. The CDR3 has 15 amino acids. CDR1 and CDR2 (germline): SGHKS, YYEKEE (reference sequence). CDR3 sequence reads: CASSPDRIAYNEQFF. CDR3 sequence (DNA): TGTGCCAGCAGCCCGGACAGGATCGCCTACAATGAGCAGTTCTTC.

This clone showed up just once. The chain recombines TRBV7-9 with TRBJ2-7; D may match TRBD1 or TRBD2 (6 bases each). The germline CDR1 and CDR2 sequences are SEHNR and FQNEAQ (reference sequence). The CDR3 runs 15 residues. With 2 bases removed from V and 2 bases from J, the gap between germline ends came to 13 bases. CDR3 coding DNA: TGTGCCAGCAGCTTAAGGGGGGCAACGGCCTACGAGCAGTACTTC. Its translation: CASSLRGATAYEQYF.

The V gene is TRBV9, the J gene TRBJ2-7; tentative D call: TRBD2 (6 bases). The CDR3 covers 17 residues. Deletions cut 0 bases from V and 6 bases from J, with 22 bases between. The germline gives CDR1 SGDLS, CDR2 YYNGEE. Written as DNA, the CDR3 is TGTGCCAGCAGCGTAGGAGGGGCTTGGTTAATGGAGGGCGAGCAGTACTTC. Protein sequence: CASSVGGAWLMEGEQYF.

This chain links TRBV6-1 with TRBJ2-1, with 7 bases identical to TRBD1. The CDR3 consists of 15 residues. With 2 bases clipped from V and 7 bases from J, the junction kept 8 bases outside the gene matches. CDR1 and CDR2 (germline): MNHNS, SASEGT. For the CDR3, the DNA is TGTGCCAGCAGTGAATACCAGGGGGTTATAAATGAGCAGTTCTTC. It translates to CASSEYQGVINEQFF.

The genes are TRBV4-3 and TRBJ1-3; a possible D gene is TRBD1 (5 bases). Per the germline V gene, CDR1 is LGHNA and CDR2 is YSLEER. This CDR3 has 16 amino acids. V was clipped by 3 bases and J by 2 bases, with 14 bases between them. CDR3 nucleotide sequence: TGCGCCAGCAGCCAGGGAGTGGGCAGGGCTGGAAACACCATATATTTT. Translation: CASSQGVGRAGNTIYF.

V and J are TRBV18 and TRBJ2-4; weak D call: TRBD1 (5 bases). This CDR3 contains 18 residues. V lost 4 bases and J lost 0, with 19 bases in between. Germline V CDR1 and CDR2: KGHSH, LQKENI. CDR3 protein: CASSLKDRHNLAKNIQYF. The CDR3 DNA reads TGTGCCAGCTCACTAAAAGACAGACACAACTTAGCCAAAAACATTCAGTACTTC.